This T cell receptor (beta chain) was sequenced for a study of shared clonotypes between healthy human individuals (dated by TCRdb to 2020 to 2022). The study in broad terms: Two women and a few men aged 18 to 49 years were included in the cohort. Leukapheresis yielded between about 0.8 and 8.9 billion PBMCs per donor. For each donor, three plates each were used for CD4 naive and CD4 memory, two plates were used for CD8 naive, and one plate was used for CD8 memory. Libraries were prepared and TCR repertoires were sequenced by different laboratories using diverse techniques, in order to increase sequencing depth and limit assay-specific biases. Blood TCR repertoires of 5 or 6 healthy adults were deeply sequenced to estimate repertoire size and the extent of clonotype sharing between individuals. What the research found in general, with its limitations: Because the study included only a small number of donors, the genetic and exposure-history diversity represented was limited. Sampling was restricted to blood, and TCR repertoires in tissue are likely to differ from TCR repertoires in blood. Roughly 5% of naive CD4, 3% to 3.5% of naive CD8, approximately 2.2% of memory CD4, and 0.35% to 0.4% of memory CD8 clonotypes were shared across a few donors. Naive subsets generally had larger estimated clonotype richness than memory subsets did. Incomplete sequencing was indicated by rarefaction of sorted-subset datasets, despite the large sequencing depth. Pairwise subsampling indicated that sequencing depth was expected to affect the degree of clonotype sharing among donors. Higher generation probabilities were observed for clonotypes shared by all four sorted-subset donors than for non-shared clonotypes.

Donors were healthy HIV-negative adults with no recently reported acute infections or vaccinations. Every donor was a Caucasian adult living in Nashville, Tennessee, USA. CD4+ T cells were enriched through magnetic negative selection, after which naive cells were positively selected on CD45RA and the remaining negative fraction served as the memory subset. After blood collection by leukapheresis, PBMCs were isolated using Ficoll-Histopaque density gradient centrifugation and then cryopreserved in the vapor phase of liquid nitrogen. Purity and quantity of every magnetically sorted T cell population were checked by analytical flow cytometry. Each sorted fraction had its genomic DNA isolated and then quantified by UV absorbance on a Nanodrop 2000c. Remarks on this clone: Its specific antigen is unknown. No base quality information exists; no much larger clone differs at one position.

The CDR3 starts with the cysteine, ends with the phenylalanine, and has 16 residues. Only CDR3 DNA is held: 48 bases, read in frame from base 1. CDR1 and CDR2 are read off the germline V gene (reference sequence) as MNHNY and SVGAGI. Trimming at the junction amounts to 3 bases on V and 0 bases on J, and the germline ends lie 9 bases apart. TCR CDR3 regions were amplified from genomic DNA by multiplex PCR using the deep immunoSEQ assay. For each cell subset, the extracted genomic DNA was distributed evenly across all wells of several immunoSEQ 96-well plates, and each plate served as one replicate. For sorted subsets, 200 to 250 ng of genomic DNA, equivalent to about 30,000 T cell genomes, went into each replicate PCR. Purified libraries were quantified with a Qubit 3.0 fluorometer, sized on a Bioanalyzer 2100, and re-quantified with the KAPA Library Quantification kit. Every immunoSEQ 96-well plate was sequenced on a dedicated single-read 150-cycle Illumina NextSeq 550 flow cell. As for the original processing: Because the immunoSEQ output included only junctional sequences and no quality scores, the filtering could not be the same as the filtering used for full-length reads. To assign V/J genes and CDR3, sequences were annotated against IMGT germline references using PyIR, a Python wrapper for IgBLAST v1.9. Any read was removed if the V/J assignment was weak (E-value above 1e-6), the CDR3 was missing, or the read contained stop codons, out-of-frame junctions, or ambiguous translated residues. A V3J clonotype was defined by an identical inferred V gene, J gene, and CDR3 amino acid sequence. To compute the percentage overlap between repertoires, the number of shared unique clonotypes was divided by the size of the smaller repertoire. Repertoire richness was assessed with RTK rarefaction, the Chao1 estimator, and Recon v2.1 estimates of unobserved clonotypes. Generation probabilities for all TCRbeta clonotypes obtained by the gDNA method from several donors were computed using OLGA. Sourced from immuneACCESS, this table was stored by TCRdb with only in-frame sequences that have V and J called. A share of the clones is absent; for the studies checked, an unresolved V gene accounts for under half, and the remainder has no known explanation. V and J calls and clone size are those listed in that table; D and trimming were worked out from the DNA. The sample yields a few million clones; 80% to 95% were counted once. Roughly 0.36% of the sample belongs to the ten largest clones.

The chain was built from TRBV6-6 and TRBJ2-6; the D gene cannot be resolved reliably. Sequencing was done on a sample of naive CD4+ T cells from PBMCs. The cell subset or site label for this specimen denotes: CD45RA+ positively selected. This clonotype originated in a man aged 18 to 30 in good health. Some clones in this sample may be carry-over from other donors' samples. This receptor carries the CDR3 CASSYSLGSGANVLTF. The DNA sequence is TGTGCCAGCAGTTATAGTCTTGGCTCTGGGGCCAACGTCCTGACTTTC.